Listed below are T cell receptor beta chains from one sample, sequenced in a study of shared clonotypes between healthy human individuals. Generated by immunoSEQ multiplex PCR, the TCRdb table keeps only in-frame clones and is missing some. The profile shows about 510,000 clones, 90% to 97% of them singletons. The sequenced material came from naive CD4+ T cells sorted from blood. Receptors originate from a woman in her thirties in good health. The CDR3 runs from the conserved cysteine through the conserved F or W. A D gene is named only where the DNA matches it firmly. The size of a clone is reported for some rows only, either as once, few or many, or as a class for expanded clones.

size	V	D	J	CDR3	DNA
-	TRBV5-1	-	TRBJ2-2	CASSPEAHGTGELFF	TGCGCCAGCAGCCCCGAGGCACACGGAACCGGGGAGCTGTTTTTT
-	TRBV19	-	TRBJ1-5	CASSGQISNQPQHF	TGTGCCAGTAGCGGACAGATTAGCAATCAGCCCCAGCATTTT
-	TRBV21-1	-	TRBJ1-4	CASSKVGGTNEKLFF	TGTGCCAGCAGCAAAGTGGGAGGCACTAATGAAAAACTGTTTTTT
-	TRBV18	-	TRBJ2-5	CASSPTGPQETQYF	TGTGCCAGCTCACCTACAGGGCCACAAGAGACCCAGTACTTC
-	TRBV5-1	TRBD2	TRBJ2-3	CASSFGTSGPGGYF	TGCGCCAGCAGCTTCGGGACTAGCGGTCCTGGTGGGTATTTT
-	TRBV9	TRBD2	TRBJ2-1	CASSVSPSGYNEQFF	TGTGCCAGCAGCGTAAGTCCTAGCGGATACAATGAGCAGTTCTTC
-	TRBV6-1	-	TRBJ1-2	CASSASGISGYTF	TGTGCCAGCAGTGCCTCCGGGATTAGTGGCTACACCTTC
-	TRBV28	-	TRBJ2-1	CASRVRAQYEQFF	TGTGCCAGTAGAGTTAGGGCACAATATGAGCAGTTCTTC
-	TRBV21-1	-	TRBJ1-4	CASSKEVDSPNEKLFF	TGTGCCAGCAGCAAAGAGGTCGACAGCCCTAATGAAAAACTGTTTTTT
-	TRBV10-3	TRBD2	TRBJ2-7	CAISEPSGTYEQYF	TGTGCCATCAGTGAGCCTAGCGGGACCTACGAGCAGTACTTC
once	TRBV2	-	TRBJ2-1	CASSAAHPSSYNEQFF	TGTGCCAGCAGTGCAGCACACCCGAGCTCCTACAATGAGCAGTTCTTC
-	TRBV11-2	TRBD1	TRBJ2-7	CASSITGTGTYEQYF	TGTGCCAGCAGCATCACCGGGACAGGGACCTACGAGCAGTACTTC
-	TRBV28	-	TRBJ2-3	CASSSLDTQYF	TGTGCCAGCAGTTCCCTTGATACGCAGTATTTT
-	TRBV4-1	-	TRBJ2-3	CASSLEGRMDTQYF	TGCGCCAGCAGCCTCGAAGGGCGGATGGATACGCAGTATTTT
-	TRBV5-1	TRBD1	TRBJ2-7	CASSWDRGYEQYF	TGCGCCAGCAGCTGGGACAGGGGTTACGAGCAGTACTTC
-	TRBV27	-	TRBJ1-2	CASSSGGKGYGYTF	TGTGCCAGCAGTTCGGGGGGCAAAGGCTATGGCTACACCTTC
-	TRBV11-2	TRBD2	TRBJ2-3	CASSPWLAGGSTDTQYF	TGTGCCAGCAGCCCCTGGCTGGCGGGAGGGAGCACAGATACGCAGTATTTT
-	TRBV5-4	-	TRBJ1-2	CASSKGGGYGYTF	TGTGCCAGCAGCAAGGGGGGAGGCTATGGCTACACCTTC
-	TRBV5-1	TRBD1	TRBJ1-5	CASSSQGDDGQPQHF	TGCGCCAGCAGCTCACAGGGGGACGATGGTCAGCCCCAGCATTTT
-	TRBV6-5	-	TRBJ1-6	CASSYGPGNSPLHF	TGTGCCAGCAGTTACGGTCCGGGAAATTCACCCCTCCACTTT
-	TRBV11-2	-	TRBJ2-7	CASSLVLREQYF	TGTGCCAGCAGCTTAGTTTTGCGGGAGCAGTACTTC
-	TRBV5-4	-	TRBJ1-1	CASSLAGVPLGTEAFF	TGTGCCAGCAGCTTGGCCGGGGTTCCCTTGGGCACTGAAGCTTTCTTT
-	TRBV11-3	-	TRBJ2-1	CASSTRAGVTYNEQFF	TGTGCCAGCAGCACCAGGGCCGGGGTCACCTACAATGAGCAGTTCTTC
-	TRBV29-1	-	TRBJ2-1	CSGFWGSHEQFF	TGCAGCGGTTTCTGGGGTTCCCATGAGCAGTTCTTC
-	TRBV2	TRBD2	TRBJ2-3	CATTGLAIDTQYF	TGTGCCACTACGGGACTAGCGATAGATACGCAGTATTTT
once	TRBV10-2	TRBD2	TRBJ2-7	CASSDSHSGGSLEQYF	TGCGCCAGCAGTGATAGTCATTCGGGAGGTAGCCTCGAGCAGTACTTC
-	TRBV7-8	-	TRBJ2-1	CASSLTNEQFF	TGTGCCAGCAGCTTAACGAATGAGCAGTTCTTC
once	TRBV5-1	TRBD2	TRBJ2-1	CASSLHPRTSGDEQFF	TGCGCCAGCAGCTTGCATCCCAGGACTAGCGGGGATGAGCAGTTCTTC
-	TRBV5-3	-	TRBJ1-5	CARRATGVNSNQPQHF	TGTGCCAGAAGAGCAACGGGAGTTAATAGCAATCAGCCCCAGCATTTT
-	TRBV5-5	-	TRBJ1-4	CASSRPGVEEKLFF	TGTGCCAGCAGCCGACCGGGGGTAGAGGAAAAACTGTTTTTT
once	TRBV5-1	TRBD2	TRBJ2-1	CASSTQTGLALNEQFF	TGCGCCAGCAGCACCCAAACGGGACTAGCGCTCAATGAGCAGTTCTTC
-	TRBV5-1	-	TRBJ2-7	CASSPVGGDYEQYF	TGCGCCAGCAGCCCCGTGGGGGGAGACTACGAGCAGTACTTC
-	TRBV5-1	-	TRBJ2-1	CASSPGTAGNEQFF	TGCGCCAGCAGTCCCGGGACAGCGGGCAATGAGCAGTTCTTC
-	TRBV4-1	-	TRBJ2-2	CASSQERGGPPGGLFF	TGCGCCAGCAGCCAAGAGCGGGGAGGGCCTCCAGGGGGGCTGTTTTTT
-	TRBV10-1	TRBD1	TRBJ1-2	CAGTGTGEDYGYTF	TGCGCCGGCACCGGGACAGGGGAGGACTATGGCTACACCTTC
-	TRBV18	-	TRBJ2-7	CASSPPGVRTTYEQYF	TGTGCCAGCTCACCACCCGGGGTACGGACAACCTACGAGCAGTACTTC
-	TRBV5-1	-	TRBJ2-3	CASSYSTGPATDTQYF	TGCGCCAGCAGCTATAGTACAGGGCCGGCCACAGATACGCAGTATTTT
-	TRBV25-1	-	TRBJ1-1	CASSELTGGGTEAFF	TGTGCCAGCAGTGAATTGACGGGCGGGGGAACTGAAGCTTTCTTT
-	TRBV7-2	-	TRBJ2-3	CASSLGGPSTDTQYF	TGTGCCAGCAGCTTAGGTGGGCCAAGCACAGATACGCAGTATTTT
-	TRBV7-2	-	TRBJ2-5	CASSAQETQYF	TGTGCCAGCAGCGCCCAAGAGACCCAGTACTTC
-	TRBV19	TRBD1	TRBJ1-5	CASSAAPGQGNQPQHF	TGTGCCAGTAGTGCGGCGCCGGGACAGGGCAATCAGCCCCAGCATTTT
-	TRBV14	TRBD2	TRBJ2-7	CASSLTSGRTGEQYF	TGTGCCAGCAGCCTCACTAGCGGGCGGACGGGCGAGCAGTACTTC
-	TRBV28	TRBD1	TRBJ1-2	CASSRDSLYGYTF	TGTGCCAGCAGTCGGGACAGCCTCTATGGCTACACCTTC
-	TRBV27	TRBD2	TRBJ2-7	CASSSLTSGTYEQYF	TGTGCCAGCAGTTCATTGACTAGCGGTACCTACGAGCAGTACTTC
-	TRBV11-2	-	TRBJ1-4	CASSLQAVGNEKLFF	TGTGCCAGCAGCCTACAGGCGGTTGGTAATGAAAAACTGTTTTTT
few	TRBV4-1	-	TRBJ2-7	CASSQDEGGEQYF	TGCGCCAGCAGCCAAGACGAGGGCGGCGAGCAGTACTTC
-	TRBV7-8	TRBD2	TRBJ2-1	CASSLVQAGGDEQFF	TGTGCCAGCAGCTTAGTCCAAGCGGGAGGGGATGAGCAGTTCTTC
-	TRBV7-8	TRBD1	TRBJ2-2	CASSLRRQGNTGELFF	TGTGCCAGCAGCTTGCGGAGACAGGGGAACACCGGGGAGCTGTTTTTT
-	TRBV6-5	TRBD2	TRBJ2-7	CASGIAGEIYEQYF	TGTGCCAGCGGAATAGCGGGAGAGATCTACGAGCAGTACTTC
-	TRBV5-1	TRBD1	TRBJ2-7	CASSWGQGSYEQYF	TGCGCCAGCAGCTGGGGACAGGGAAGCTACGAGCAGTACTTC
once	TRBV5-1	TRBD1	TRBJ2-3	CASSRITGADTQYF	TGCGCCAGCAGTAGAATCACAGGGGCAGATACGCAGTATTTT
few	TRBV19	-	TRBJ1-2	CASKTVYGYTF	TGTGCCAGTAAAACCGTCTATGGCTACACCTTC
-	TRBV5-4	-	TRBJ2-3	CASSLGLGTSDTQYF	TGTGCCAGCAGCTTGGGACTAGGTACATCAGATACGCAGTATTTT
-	TRBV5-4	TRBD1	TRBJ1-3	CASSGTGEGNTIYF	TGTGCCAGCAGCGGGACAGGGGAAGGAAACACCATATATTTT
-	TRBV11-2	-	TRBJ2-3	CASRGGVGLPTDTQYF	TGTGCCAGCAGGGGAGGCGTAGGACTCCCCACAGATACGCAGTATTTT